This is a list of T cell receptor beta chains from one sample in a study of OX40 agonist ivuxolimab in advanced cancers. Repertoires were generated with immunoSEQ multiplex PCR, while TCRdb's copy carries only in-frame clones and drops some. The repertoire holds some 70,000 clones, with approximately 86% as singletons. Sequenced material: CD4+ or CD8+ T cells sorted from blood, taken in a trial of the OX40 agonist ivuxolimab. The receptor source for this set is an adult with an advanced solid tumor such as melanoma, head and neck, liver or kidney cancer. CDR3s include the opening cysteine and the closing phenylalanine or tryptophan.

TRBV19,CASSLTGPYANTGELFF
TRBV7-2,CASSFIGGRGGNTIYF
TRBV4-3,CASSQDSRSYEQYF
TRBV6-1,CASNTPGTLFF
TRBV7-9,CASSLFLGRGANVLTF
TRBV9,CASSVVVSGTGELFF
TRBV30,CAGSEQGAGEQYF
TRBV28,CASSLAGARNEQFF
TRBV10-3,CAISGPGQGANYGYTF
TRBV5-8,CASSLEPWKTQYF
TRBV7-6,CASSHPKGEQYF
TRBV6-1,CASYHQGNSNQPQHF
TRBV7-2,CASSFQPGPSPNEQFF
TRBV5-6,CAAWGRGTDYGYTF
TRBV28,CASRESNQPQHF
TRBV28,CASSRQVSGNTIYF
TRBV10-1,CASSETGGLYDEQFF
TRBV7-2,CASRESTDTQYF
TRBV9,CASSGQLIYGYTF
TRBV2,CASNPRTGHSYEQYF
TRBV2,CASSEAVKNIQYF
TRBV2,CASIYGVNTEAFF
TRBV4-1,CASSQESGVGYEQYF
TRBV7-2,CASRLQGGTDTQYF
TRBV5-4,CASSNEQGYYGYTF
TRBV29-1,CSVAQRNTEAFF
TRBV4-1,CASSRPGTAGGGELFF
TRBV29-1,CSVAGTGIGANEKLFF
TRBV7-7,CASSPMRGTDTQYF
TRBV6-4,CASSDGSTNEKLFF
TRBV9,CASSVGEGQTQYF
TRBV9,CASSVRPLAGRFNEQFF
TRBV7-2,CASSPPGTRNTGELFF
TRBV6-6,CASSKNYEQYF
TRBV5-1,CASSSGQYTQETQYF